A selection of T cell receptor beta chains follows, all from one sample in a study of blood T cell repertoires in COVID-19. TCRdb's table, derived via immunoSEQ multiplex PCR, lists solely in-frame clones and lacks some. The sample yields tens of thousands of clones, around nine tenths seen once. The sample consisted of peripheral blood. The receptors originated from a man aged 45-60 years with active COVID-19. The CDR3 runs from the conserved cysteine through the conserved F or W. A D gene is named only where the DNA matches it firmly. Some rows mark clone size as missing; the rest say once, few, many or name a class of expanded clone.

v_gene: TRBV7-8
d_gene: -
j_gene: TRBJ2-7
abundance: -
CDR3nt: TGTGCCAGCAGCTTATCGGCTCTTGTCGACAGCTACTACGAGCAGTACTTC
CDR3aa: CASSLSALVDSYYEQYF

v_gene: TRBV27
d_gene: -
j_gene: TRBJ2-5
abundance: -
CDR3nt: TGTGCCAGCAGTCCCCCGGGGGAGACCCAGTACTTC
CDR3aa: CASSPPGETQYF

v_gene: TRBV9
d_gene: TRBD1
j_gene: TRBJ2-3
abundance: -
CDR3nt: TGTGCCAGCAGCGTAGGAGGGGGCGCGGATACGCAGTATTTT
CDR3aa: CASSVGGGADTQYF

v_gene: TRBV27
d_gene: TRBD1
j_gene: TRBJ1-4
abundance: once
CDR3nt: TGTGCCAGCAGTGGGGGTCCAGGGGGCGTTAATGAAAAACTGTTTTTT
CDR3aa: CASSGGPGGVNEKLFF

v_gene: TRBV14
d_gene: -
j_gene: TRBJ1-4
abundance: -
CDR3nt: TGTGCCAGCAGCCAAGAAGGAAGTCAGGGTGACGAAAAACTGTTTTTT
CDR3aa: CASSQEGSQGDEKLFF

v_gene: TRBV24-1
d_gene: -
j_gene: TRBJ2-2
abundance: -
CDR3nt: TGTGCCACCAATGGGGGGGCAACCGGGGAGCTGTTTTTT
CDR3aa: CATNGGATGELFF

v_gene: TRBV4-2
d_gene: -
j_gene: TRBJ1-2
abundance: -
CDR3nt: TGTGCCAGCAGCCTGGACATATCTTCCAATGGCTACACCTTC
CDR3aa: CASSLDISSNGYTF

v_gene: TRBV6-5
d_gene: -
j_gene: TRBJ2-7
abundance: once
CDR3nt: TGTGCCAGCAGTATCGGGGTTGGCTACGAGCAGTACTTC
CDR3aa: CASSIGVGYEQYF

v_gene: TRBV4-3
d_gene: TRBD1
j_gene: TRBJ1-5
abundance: -
CDR3nt: TGCGCCAGCAGCCAAACGGACGGACAGGGCAGTCAGCCCCAGCATTTT
CDR3aa: CASSQTDGQGSQPQHF

v_gene: TRBV7-2
d_gene: -
j_gene: TRBJ2-3
abundance: -
CDR3nt: TGTGCCAGCAGCTTAGCAGGAGGGAGGAGGGATACGCAGTATTTT
CDR3aa: CASSLAGGRRDTQYF

v_gene: TRBV2
d_gene: TRBD2
j_gene: TRBJ2-3
abundance: -
CDR3nt: TGTGCCAGCAGTGAACCCCTCCCCTCTACTAGCGGGCAAGGAGCAGATACGCAGTATTTT
CDR3aa: CASSEPLPSTSGQGADTQYF

v_gene: TRBV7-2
d_gene: -
j_gene: TRBJ2-2
abundance: -
CDR3nt: TGTGCCAGCAGCTTACTGGGGCTCACCGGGGAGCTGTTTTTT
CDR3aa: CASSLLGLTGELFF

v_gene: TRBV19
d_gene: -
j_gene: TRBJ1-2
abundance: few
CDR3nt: TGTGCCAGTAGTATAGATCCCCGAACAGGAAACTTGAACTATGGCTACACCTTC
CDR3aa: CASSIDPRTGNLNYGYTF

v_gene: TRBV29-1
d_gene: TRBD2
j_gene: TRBJ2-3
abundance: once
CDR3nt: TGCAGCGTTGTCCGGGAGGTTGGTATCCGCACAGATACGCAGTATTTT
CDR3aa: CSVVREVGIRTDTQYF

v_gene: TRBV28
d_gene: -
j_gene: TRBJ2-1
abundance: -
CDR3nt: TGTGCCAGCATTTCGGAGAGCTCCTACAATGAGCAGTTCTTC
CDR3aa: CASISESSYNEQFF

v_gene: TRBV7-9
d_gene: -
j_gene: TRBJ2-5
abundance: -
CDR3nt: TGTGCCAGCAGCTTAGCGGAGGGGCAAGAGACCCAGTACTTC
CDR3aa: CASSLAEGQETQYF